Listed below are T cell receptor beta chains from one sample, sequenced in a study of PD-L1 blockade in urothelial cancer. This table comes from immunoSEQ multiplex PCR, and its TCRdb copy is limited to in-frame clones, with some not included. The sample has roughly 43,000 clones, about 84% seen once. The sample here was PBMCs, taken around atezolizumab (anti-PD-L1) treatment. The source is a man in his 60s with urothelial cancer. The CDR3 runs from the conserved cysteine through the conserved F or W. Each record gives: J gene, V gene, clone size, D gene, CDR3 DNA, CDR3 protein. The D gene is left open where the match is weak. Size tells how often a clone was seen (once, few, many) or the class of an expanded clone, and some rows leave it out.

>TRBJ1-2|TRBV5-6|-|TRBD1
TGTGCCAGCAGCTCAACAGGGGGCGCAGACTATGGCTACACCTTC
CASSSTGGADYGYTF
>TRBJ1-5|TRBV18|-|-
TGTGCCAGCTCACCAGCCTCAGGGTATAGCAATCAGCCCCAGCATTTT
CASSPASGYSNQPQHF
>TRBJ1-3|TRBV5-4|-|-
TGTGCCAGCAGCCAAGTCCCCGGGTCTCAGAGCTCTGGAAACACCATATATTTT
CASSQVPGSQSSGNTIYF
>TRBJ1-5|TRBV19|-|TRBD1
TGTGCCAGTAAGGCACGGGACAGAGACAATAGCAATCAGCCCCAGCATTTT
CASKARDRDNSNQPQHF
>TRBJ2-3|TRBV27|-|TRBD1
TGTGCCAGCAGTTTCCTCGACAGGGCAGCAGATACGCAGTATTTT
CASSFLDRAADTQYF
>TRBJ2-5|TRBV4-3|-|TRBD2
TGCGCCAGCAGCCAAGATTGGCGCGGCGGGAGTGAGACCCAGTACTTC
CASSQDWRGGSETQYF
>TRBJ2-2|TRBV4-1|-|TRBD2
TGCGCCAGCAGCCAAGACCCCAAGAAAAGCGGGAGGGCCGTACCCGGGGAGCTGTTTTTT
CASSQDPKKSGRAVPGELFF
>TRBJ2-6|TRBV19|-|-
TGTGCCAGTAGTCCACCGCCCCGGCAGGTAAACTCTGGGGCCAACGTCCTGACTTTC
CASSPPPRQVNSGANVLTF
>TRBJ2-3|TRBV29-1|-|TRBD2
TGCAGCGTCGTCCCGGGGGGTGCACAGGATACGCAGTATTTT
CSVVPGGAQDTQYF
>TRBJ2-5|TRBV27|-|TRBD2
TGTGCCAGCAGGAAGGGGACTAGCGGCGAGACCCAGTACTTC
CASRKGTSGETQYF
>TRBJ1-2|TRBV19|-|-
TGTGCCAGTAACCCCCAGGACAGCCCAGGGATAGACTATGGCTACACCTTC
CASNPQDSPGIDYGYTF
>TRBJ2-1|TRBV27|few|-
TGTGCCAGCAGCTACTCAAGCCGGAATGAGCAGTTCTTC
CASSYSSRNEQFF
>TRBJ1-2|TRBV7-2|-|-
TGTGCCAGCAGCTTACAGGGGTATGGCTACACCTTC
CASSLQGYGYTF
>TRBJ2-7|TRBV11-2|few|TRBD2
TGTGCCAGCAGCTCCGCTAGCGGGCCAGCCTACGAGCAGTACTTC
CASSSASGPAYEQYF
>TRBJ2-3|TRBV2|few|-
TGTGCCAGCAGTTTCAGGGGCACAGATACGCAGTATTTT
CASSFRGTDTQYF
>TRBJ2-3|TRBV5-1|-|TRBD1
TGCGCCAGCAGCTTGGCGGGACAGGGGGCTTTGGGCGATACGCAGTATTTT
CASSLAGQGALGDTQYF
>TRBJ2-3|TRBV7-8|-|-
TGTGCCAGCAGCTTAAGGTGGGCCAGCACAGATACGCAGTATTTT
CASSLRWASTDTQYF
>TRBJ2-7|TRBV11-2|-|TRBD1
TGTGCCAGCAGCTTAGTCGACAGGGGTCCCTACGAGCAGTACTTC
CASSLVDRGPYEQYF
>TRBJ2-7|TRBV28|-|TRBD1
TGTGCCAGCAGTTCCACCGGGACAGGGGGTACAGACGAGCAGTACTTC
CASSSTGTGGTDEQYF
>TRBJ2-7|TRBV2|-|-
TGTGCCAGCAAGGCGGGGAGCTCCTACGAGCAGTACTTC
CASKAGSSYEQYF
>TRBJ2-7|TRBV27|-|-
TGTGCCAGCAGTTCCCGCCCGACAGTCTCCTACGAGCAGTACTTC
CASSSRPTVSYEQYF
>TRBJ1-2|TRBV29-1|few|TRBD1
TGCAGCGTTTTCGAACAGGGGCCGTCGCGCGGCGATGGCTACACCTTC
CSVFEQGPSRGDGYTF
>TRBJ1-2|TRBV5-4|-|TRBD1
TGTGCCAGCAGCTTCGCAGGGGGCGGGAATGGCTACACCTTC
CASSFAGGGNGYTF
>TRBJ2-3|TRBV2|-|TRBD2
TGTGCCAGCAGACTAGCGGGGGGTACTGGAGATACGCAGTATTTT
CASRLAGGTGDTQYF
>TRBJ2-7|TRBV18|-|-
TGTGCCAGCTCACCACCACTAGCAAGGGCCTACGAGCAGTACTTC
CASSPPLARAYEQYF
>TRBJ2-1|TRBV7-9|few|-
TGTGCCAGCAGCCACCTGACTCTCCTCCTTTCCTACAATGAGCAGTTCTTC
CASSHLTLLLSYNEQFF
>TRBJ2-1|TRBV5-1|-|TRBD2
TGCGCCAGCAGCTTGGGGGCTAGCGGGGGGATCAATGAGCAGTTCTTC
CASSLGASGGINEQFF
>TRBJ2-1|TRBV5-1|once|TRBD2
TGCGCCACCTCGAGCGGGGGGACGAAGAATGAGCAGTTCTTC
CATSSGGTKNEQFF
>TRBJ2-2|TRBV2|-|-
TGTGCCAGCAAGGAGGGGTGGGACACCGGGGAGCTGTTTTTT
CASKEGWDTGELFF
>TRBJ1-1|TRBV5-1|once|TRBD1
TGCGCCAGCAGCTTGGGGGACAGGGGTGGGACTGAAGCTTTCTTT
CASSLGDRGGTEAFF
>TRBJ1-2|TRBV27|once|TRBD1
TGTGCCAGCAGTTTAAGCTTCGGGACAGCAGTTCTCGATGGCTACACCTTC
CASSLSFGTAVLDGYTF
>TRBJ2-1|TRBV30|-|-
TGTGCCTGGAGTAGAACGGGAGCATACAATGAGCAGTTCTTC
CAWSRTGAYNEQFF
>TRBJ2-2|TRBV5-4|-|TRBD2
TGTGCCAGCAGCTTTAAACTAGCGGCGAACACCGGGGAGCTGTTTTTT
CASSFKLAANTGELFF
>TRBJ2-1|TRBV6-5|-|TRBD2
TGTGCCGGCAGTTACAGGTCTAGCGGGAGTGGTGAGCAGTTCTTC
CAGSYRSSGSGEQFF
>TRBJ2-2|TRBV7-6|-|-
TGTGCCAGCAGCACTCAGGGGCTGGGCACCGGGGAGCTGTTTTTT
CASSTQGLGTGELFF
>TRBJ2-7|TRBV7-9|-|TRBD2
TGTGCCAGCAGCTCTACTAGCGGGAGCTACGAGCAGTACTTC
CASSSTSGSYEQYF
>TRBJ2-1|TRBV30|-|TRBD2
TGTGCCTGGAGTGTACTAGCGGGTTACAATGAGCAGTTCTTC
CAWSVLAGYNEQFF
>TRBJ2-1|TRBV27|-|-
TGTGCCAGCAGCCCCGGGAACCGCGAGCAGTTCTTC
CASSPGNREQFF
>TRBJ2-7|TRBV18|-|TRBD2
TGTGCCAGCTCACCCCTACTAGCGGGAGTGTCCTACGAGCAGTACTTC
CASSPLLAGVSYEQYF
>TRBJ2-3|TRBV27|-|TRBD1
TGTGCCAGCAGTTTTGCCGGGACAGGGGGCGCAGATACGCAGTATTTT
CASSFAGTGGADTQYF
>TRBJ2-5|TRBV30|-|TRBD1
TGTGCCTGGAGTGTAGGGGGCGCGGGAGAGACCCAGTACTTC
CAWSVGGAGETQYF
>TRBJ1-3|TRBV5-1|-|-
TGCGCCAGCAGCCCGGGGACATTGGGAAACACCATATATTTT
CASSPGTLGNTIYF
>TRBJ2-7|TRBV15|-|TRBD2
TGTGCCACCAGCAGAGGAAGGGCGGGAGGGCCCTACGAGCAGTACTTC
CATSRGRAGGPYEQYF
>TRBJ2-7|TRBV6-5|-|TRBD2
TGTGCCAGCAGTTACTCGCTAGCGGCCTCCTACGAGCAGTACTTC
CASSYSLAASYEQYF
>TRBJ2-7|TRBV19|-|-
TGTGCCAGTAGGACCCGAGGGGGTGAGTCCTACGAGCAGTACTTC
CASRTRGGESYEQYF